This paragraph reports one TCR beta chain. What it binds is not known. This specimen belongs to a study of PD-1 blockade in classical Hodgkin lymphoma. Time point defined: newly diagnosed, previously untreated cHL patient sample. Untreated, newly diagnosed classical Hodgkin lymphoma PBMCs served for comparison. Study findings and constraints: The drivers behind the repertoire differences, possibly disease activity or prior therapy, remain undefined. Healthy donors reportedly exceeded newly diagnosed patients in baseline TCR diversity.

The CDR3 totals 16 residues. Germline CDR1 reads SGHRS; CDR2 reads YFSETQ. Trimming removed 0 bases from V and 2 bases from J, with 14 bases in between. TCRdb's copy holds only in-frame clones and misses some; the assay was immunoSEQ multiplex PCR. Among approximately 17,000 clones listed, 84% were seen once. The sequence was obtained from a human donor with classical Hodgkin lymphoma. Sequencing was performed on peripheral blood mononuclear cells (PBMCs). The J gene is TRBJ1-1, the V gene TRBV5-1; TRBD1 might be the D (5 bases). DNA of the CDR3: TGCGCCAGCAGCTTGGAATTGGGGGAAATTAACACTGAAGCTTTCTTT. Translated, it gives CASSLELGEINTEAFF.